The rows below give T cell receptor beta chains drawn from one sample of a study of T cell responses to AZD1222 COVID-19 vaccine. Measured with immunoSEQ multiplex PCR; TCRdb has only the in-frame clones, and not every one. Of approximately 84,000 clones listed, roughly nine tenths were seen once; the top ten hold less than 2.5%. The material sequenced was peripheral blood, taken on day 0 of AZD1222 vaccination. These receptors were collected from an adult in good health. Each CDR3 is given without its conserved first and last residue. D genes are given only for firm matches. Clone size is given for some rows only: seen once, a few or many times, or a class if the clone is expanded.

size	V	length	D	CDR3
.	TRBV6-2/TRBV6-3	12	TRBD2	ASSMGLAGYEQY
.	TRBV2	14	TRBD2	ASRGGAGPNTGELF
.	TRBV7-9	10	.	ASSLDSAEAF
.	TRBV3-1/TRBV3-2	12	.	ASSQTVNTGELF
.	TRBV6-5	12	.	ASSYLTAGNTIY
.	TRBV4-3	11	.	ASSQGGALPLH
.	TRBV10-1	15	TRBD1	ASSSRLLDRDWYGYT
.	TRBV2	11	TRBD1	ASSGTGGYEQY
.	TRBV6-5	13	.	ASSYSPTENTEAF
.	TRBV2	11	.	ASSSDHNTEAF
.	TRBV3-1/TRBV3-2	11	.	ASSQGPGNTIY
.	TRBV27	14	.	ASSLSRGAGANVLT
.	TRBV19	15	TRBD2	ASSLGTSGIRYNEQF
once	TRBV12-3/TRBV12-4	11	.	ASSLGHNYGYT
.	TRBV19	12	.	ASSIARNTGELF
.	TRBV27	11	TRBD1	ASSYGQGLSAF
.	TRBV18	14	TRBD1	ASSHIRQGAGDTQY
.	TRBV2	12	TRBD2	ASSWTRVTDTQY
once	TRBV11-2	14	.	ASIKSALARSGELF
.	TRBV6-5	9	.	ASSYSGTQH
.	TRBV7-8	14	TRBD1	ASSPVSGQWNTEAF
.	TRBV9	13	.	ASSVEGRENTEAF
.	TRBV29-1	12	TRBD1	SVRTGVADTEAF
.	TRBV9	12	.	ASSNLVTPDTQY
.	TRBV19	12	TRBD1	ASSIPGTGYGYT
.	TRBV14	13	TRBD2	ASSQEGLAAYEQY
.	TRBV6-2/TRBV6-3	13	.	ASSYKRSYSYEQY
.	TRBV6-2/TRBV6-3	12	.	ASSPRLENTEAF
.	TRBV11-2	17	TRBD1	ASSILPTGTGGLGDEQY
.	TRBV10-3	15	.	AISESRDWGTDSPLH
.	TRBV19	15	TRBD1	ASSMTGGPGSNQPQH
.	TRBV15	11	.	ATSSGTSYGYT
.	TRBV11-3	12	.	ASSFSSNTGELF
.	TRBV6-5	10	.	ASRADTGELF
.	TRBV11-2	12	.	ASSASVGRGELF